This is a list of T cell receptor beta chains from one sample in a study of vaccination and CD4 T cells after COVID-19. Their specific antigens are unknown. Each CDR3 protein gets one entry after TCRdb re-called the PCR reads with MiXCR. The sample records 20,000 to 30,000 distinct CDR3 sequences, approximately 50% being singletons. Input material: CD4+ T cells from blood, cultured in vitro. The receptors were gathered from a human donor who had recovered from COVID-19. CDR3s include the opening cysteine and the closing phenylalanine or tryptophan. Each record gives: J gene, V gene, clone size, D gene, CDR3 protein, CDR3 DNA. D genes are given only for firm matches. The size entry is marked missing in some rows and otherwise reads once, few, many or a size class.

J: TRBJ2-1; V: TRBV15; size: -; D: TRBD1; CDR3: CATSMGQGRNEQFF; DNA: TGTGCCACCAGCATGGGACAGGGGAGGAATGAGCAGTTCTTC
J: TRBJ2-3; V: TRBV6-1; size: -; D: -; CDR3: CASSRGSSSTDTQYF; DNA: TGTGCCAGCAGTCGAGGGAGTTCTAGCACAGATACGCAGTATTTT
J: TRBJ1-1; V: TRBV15; size: few; D: -; CDR3: CATSTFGSRGVMNTEAFF; DNA: TGTGCCACCAGCACCTTCGGGAGCCGAGGGGTTATGAACACTGAAGCTTTCTTT
J: TRBJ2-7; V: TRBV6-1; size: -; D: TRBD2; CDR3: CASSASSGGYEQYF; DNA: TGTGCCAGCAGTGCGTCTAGCGGGGGCTACGAGCAGTACTTC
J: TRBJ1-6; V: TRBV5-6; size: -; D: TRBD1; CDR3: CASSFLDRGYNSPLHF; DNA: TGTGCCAGCAGCTTTTTGGACAGGGGCTATAATTCACCCCTCCACTTT
J: TRBJ1-4; V: TRBV19; size: -; D: -; CDR3: CASSWLREKLFF; DNA: TGTGCCAGTAGTTGGTTGCGTGAAAAACTGTTTTTT
J: TRBJ2-2; V: TRBV12-3/TRBV12-4; size: -; D: TRBD1; CDR3: CASSPRFNAGRGLITGELFF; DNA: TGTGCCAGCAGTCCTAGATTTAACGCCGGCAGGGGGCTCATCACCGGGGAGCTGTTTTTT
J: TRBJ2-3; V: TRBV6-2/TRBV6-3; size: -; D: TRBD1; CDR3: CASGSRTGTTDTQYF; DNA: TGTGCCAGCGGCTCACGGACAGGGACCACAGATACGCAGTATTTT
J: TRBJ2-2; V: TRBV6-1; size: -; D: TRBD1; CDR3: CTSRGSVNTGELFF; DNA: TGTACCAGCAGGGGGTCGGTGAACACCGGGGAGCTGTTTTTT
J: TRBJ1-2; V: TRBV12-3/TRBV12-4; size: few; D: -; CDR3: CASSTGAYGYTF; DNA: TGTGCCAGCAGTACCGGGGCCTATGGCTACACCTTC
J: TRBJ2-2; V: TRBV7-3; size: few; D: TRBD2; CDR3: CASSLLGLANTGELFF; DNA: TGTGCCAGCAGCTTACTGGGACTAGCGAACACCGGGGAGCTGTTTTTT
J: TRBJ2-7; V: TRBV6-2/TRBV6-3; size: -; D: -; CDR3: CASRRGLRGASYEQYF; DNA: TGTGCCAGCAGGAGGGGACTCCGAGGGGCCTCCTACGAGCAGTACTTC
J: TRBJ1-1; V: TRBV19; size: few; D: TRBD1; CDR3: CASRWTGGNTEAFF; DNA: TGTGCCAGTAGATGGACAGGGGGGAACACTGAAGCTTTCTTT
J: TRBJ1-4; V: TRBV2; size: -; D: -; CDR3: CASESGYTHEKLFF; DNA: TGTGCCAGCGAATCCGGGTATACTCATGAAAAACTGTTTTTT
J: TRBJ1-2; V: TRBV7-2; size: few; D: TRBD1; CDR3: CASSRGTGGDGYTF; DNA: TGTGCCAGCAGCCGCGGGACAGGGGGGGATGGCTACACCTTC
J: TRBJ2-5; V: TRBV20-1; size: -; D: -; CDR3: CSARPTGRETQYF; DNA: TGCAGTGCTAGACCTACAGGGAGAGAGACCCAGTACTTC
J: TRBJ1-5; V: TRBV6-1; size: few; D: -; CDR3: CASSATDGNQPQHF; DNA: TGTGCCAGCAGTGCCACGGACGGAAATCAGCCCCAGCATTTT
J: TRBJ1-1; V: TRBV27; size: few; D: -; CDR3: CASRRQAGTEAFF; DNA: TGTGCCAGCAGAAGACAGGCTGGCACTGAAGCTTTCTTT
J: TRBJ2-3; V: TRBV11-3; size: few; D: TRBD2; CDR3: CASSSRLRGGSTDTQYF; DNA: TGTGCCAGCAGCTCCCGCCTGCGCGGGGGGAGCACAGATACGCAGTATTTT
J: TRBJ1-6; V: TRBV6-5; size: -; D: -; CDR3: CASSYLVPGSSYNSPLHF; DNA: TGTGCCAGCAGTTACCTAGTTCCGGGGAGCTCCTATAATTCACCCCTCCACTTT
J: TRBJ1-5; V: TRBV12-3/TRBV12-4; size: -; D: -; CDR3: CASTHRPLLGPQHF; DNA: TGTGCCAGCACCCACAGGCCATTGCTTGGGCCCCAGCATTTT
J: TRBJ2-1; V: TRBV20-1; size: -; D: -; CDR3: CSASKRLDNEQFF; DNA: TGCAGTGCTAGTAAGCGGCTCGACAATGAGCAGTTCTTC
J: TRBJ1-1; V: TRBV6-2/TRBV6-3; size: -; D: -; CDR3: CASRKPGGTEAFF; DNA: TGTGCCAGCAGGAAACCGGGTGGCACTGAAGCTTTCTTT
J: TRBJ1-2; V: TRBV5-4; size: -; D: -; CDR3: CASSAGQPLVNYGYTF; DNA: TGTGCCAGCAGCGCTGGACAGCCGCTAGTTAACTATGGCTACACCTTC
J: TRBJ1-2; V: TRBV15; size: -; D: -; CDR3: CATSRDRASPLGYTF; DNA: TGTGCCACCAGCAGAGATCGGGCCAGCCCGCTTGGCTACACCTTC
J: TRBJ1-2; V: TRBV6-1; size: -; D: -; CDR3: CASSPSPTGRYGYTF; DNA: TGTGCCAGCAGCCCCTCCCCTACGGGCAGGTATGGCTACACCTTC
J: TRBJ2-1; V: TRBV20-1; size: -; D: TRBD2; CDR3: CSAFTRTSGFYNEQFF; DNA: TGCAGTGCTTTCACACGGACTAGCGGGTTTTACAATGAGCAGTTCTTC
J: TRBJ1-2; V: TRBV6-1; size: -; D: -; CDR3: CASSLLGRGGYTF; DNA: TGTGCCAGCAGCCTCTTGGGAAGGGGGGGCTACACCTTC
J: TRBJ1-2; V: TRBV6-1; size: -; D: TRBD1; CDR3: CASSRGQGRNYGYTF; DNA: TGTGCCAGCAGTAGGGGACAGGGAAGAAACTATGGCTACACCTTC
J: TRBJ1-1; V: TRBV7-2; size: -; D: TRBD1; CDR3: CASSRDSKWNTEAFF; DNA: TGTGCCAGCAGCAGGGACAGCAAGTGGAACACTGAAGCTTTCTTT
J: TRBJ2-2; V: TRBV7-2; size: -; D: -; CDR3: CASILTPGNTGELFF; DNA: TGTGCCAGCATCCTTACCCCAGGGAACACCGGGGAGCTGTTTTTT